This TCR beta chain was sequenced during a study of T cell responses to AZD1222 COVID-19 vaccine. Study results and caveats: There were repertoire samples only from the period after the peak T cell response. Spike as a whole was targeted by vaccine-associated CD4 TCRs, dominant at 160-218 and 743-854.

Libraries were prepared by immunoSEQ multiplex PCR; TCRdb keeps only in-frame clonotypes and omits some of them. The sample carries approximately 100,000 clones, roughly 87% recorded once. With regard to this clone: Its specificity is not known.

With 3 bases clipped from V and 1 base from J, the junction kept 4 bases outside the gene matches. This CDR3 has 15 residues. The V gene's germline CDR1 is MNHEY and CDR2 SMNVEV (reference sequence). V gene TRBV27 combines with J gene TRBJ2-7; 9 positions agree with TRBD2. Sequencing was performed on peripheral blood, taken on day 0 of AZD1222 vaccination. The receptor was derived from an adult in good health. The CDR3 spells CASSFSGGTSYEQYF. The CDR3 DNA is TGTGCCAGCAGTTTCAGCGGGGGGACGTCCTACGAGCAGTACTTC.